A single T cell receptor beta chain is shown here with its context. Profiling relied on immunoSEQ multiplex PCR, and the TCRdb table lists in-frame clones only, not all of them. This sample has fewer than 50,000 clones, with 65% to 85% found just once. The entry originates in a study of T cells in tumors after PD-1 blockade. CDR3 length: 16 residues. Trimming shortened V by 2 bases and J by 4 bases, and 15 bases separated the two germline ends. CDR1 and CDR2 (germline): SGHTA, FQGNSA. The chain carries TRBV7-2 and TRBJ2-1; tentative D call: TRBD2 (7 bases). The clonotype comes from a human donor with basal cell carcinoma. Material: PBMCs, obtained before anti-PD-1 treatment. CDR3 in DNA: TGTGCCAGCAGCTTATGGGGGGGCCACGATTACAATGAGCAGTTCTTC. It translates to CASSLWGGHDYNEQFF. The full variable domain, rest sourced from reference TRBV7-2 and TRBJ2-1, is GAGVSQSPSNKVTEKGKDVELRCDPISGHTALYWYRQSLGQGLEFLIYFQGNSAPDKSGLPSDRFSAERTGGSVSTLTIQRTQQEDSAVYLCASSLWGGHDYNEQFFGPGTRLTVL.